This paragraph covers one T cell receptor beta chain sequence. The sample comes from a study of blood T cell repertoires in COVID-19. Study summary: The United States, Italy and Spain were the sources of the acute and convalescent COVID-19 samples. Nucleic acid was either cDNA or gDNA, and it came from T cells, B-cell-depleted T cells, or PBMCs.

Looked up from germline, CDR1 is KGHDR and CDR2 is SFDVKD. J was trimmed by 4 bases and V by 5 bases; bases with no gene match: 6. The CDR3 runs to 14 residues. How the authors handled the data: Using reference gene primer amplification, nucleated cell counts were estimated. Clones were sequenced by immunoSEQ multiplex PCR, and TCRdb holds only the in-frame ones, with some missing. The DNA was the basis for D and trimming; V, J and clone size are from that table. The data show approximately 140,000 clones, more than 80% seen once. The chain links TRBV24-1 to TRBJ1-2, with 7 bases aligning to TRBD1. This TCR derives from a human donor with acute or convalescent COVID-19. The donor label of this sample is uncertain. Sample: peripheral blood. This CDR3 is CATSGDRESYGYTF. The CDR3 coding sequence is TGTGCCACCAGTGGAGACAGGGAGTCCTATGGCTACACCTTC.